These 9 T cell receptor beta chains were sequenced from one sample in a study of molecular identifiers for immune sequencing clone quantification. MiXCR, applied by TCRdb to the PCR reads, yields one record per CDR3 protein. This table holds hundreds of thousands of distinct CDR3 sequences, about 20% found once. Specimen: naive CD8+ T cells from blood, with Jurkat cell RNA spiked in. Regarding subset: FACS-sorted CD8+CD4-CCR7+CD45RA+ naive T cells. The receptors were sampled from a human donor in good health. Some libraries in this study had Jurkat cell RNA spiked in.

This clonotype was seen a single time. One base away lies a much larger clone, so this may be a sequencing read error. The CDR3 DNA reads TGTGCCAGCGCGATATGGGGGTGCGAGCAGTACTTC. Residues: CASAIWGCEQYF. The chain recombines TRBV5-3 with TRBJ2-7; D may match TRBD1 or TRBD2 (5 bases each). TRBV5-3 is known as an ORF, though its function is uncertain. Trimming left V 8 bases short and J 6 bases short, with 15 bases between. There are 12 residues in the CDR3.

This clonotype has a count of ten or more. The rearrangement joins TRBV12-3 or TRBV12-4 to TRBJ2-3; D call uncertain. The germline V and J ends were trimmed by 7 bases and 4 bases, with 12 bases remaining between them. The CDR3 contains 13 residues. CDR3 sequence reads: CASTPSTADTQYF. The CDR3, as DNA: TGTGCCAGCACACCCTCTACCGCAGATACGCAGTATTTT.

This clonotype was seen repeatedly, ten times or more. The chain links TRBV4-1 to TRBJ2-7, with D unclear. The CDR3 sequence is 14 residues long. V dropped 0 bases and J dropped 6 bases, with 12 bases sitting between them. Germline values: CDR1 MGHRA, CDR2 YSYEKL. The CDR3 protein is CASSQDAGSGEQYF. The CDR3 DNA reads as TGCGCCAGCAGCCAAGATGCAGGATCAGGCGAGCAGTACTTC.

Many counts were recorded for this clonotype. The CDR3 region has the DNA TGTGCCAGCAGCCAAGGGACAGGCGCTTTGAACACTGAAGCTTTCTTT. Its translation is CASSQGTGALNTEAFF. The genes are TRBV4-2 and TRBJ1-1; 7 bases agree with TRBD1. This CDR3 comprises 16 residues. Per germline, CDR1 LGHNA and CDR2 YNFKEQ. Trimming took 1 base from V and 0 from J; bases not matched to a gene: 5.

Ten or more counts support this clonotype. The rearrangement links TRBV7-2 to TRBJ2-5; TRBD2 aligns across 8 bases. In germline, CDR1 is SGHTA, CDR2 FQGNSA. This CDR3 has 16 amino acids. V lost 1 base, J lost 2 bases, and 6 bases stayed unmatched. CDR3 region: CASSLVRSGGQETQYF. In DNA form, the CDR3 reads TGTGCCAGCAGCTTAGTCCGATCGGGGGGGCAAGAGACCCAGTACTTC.

This clonotype was recorded many times. The rearrangement links TRBV7-2 to TRBJ2-3; D is unresolved. The V gene lost 5 bases and the J gene lost 7 bases, with 19 bases spanning the gap. Germline V gene sequence: CDR1 SGHTA, CDR2 FQGNSA. The CDR3 totals 15 residues. The CDR3 nucleotides read TGTGCCAGCAGCGCCCGGACGGTACCGTTTTATACGCAGTATTTT. Its protein is CASSARTVPFYTQYF.

For this clonotype: Without the conserved terminal phenylalanine or tryptophan, this CDR3 likely stems from a read error. This sequence joins TRBV28 and TRBJ2-5; D is unclear. V lost 3 bases and J lost 2, with 7 bases in between. The CDR3 has 13 residues. CDR1 and CDR2 (germline): MDHEN, SYDVKM. The CDR3 DNA is TGTGCCAGCAGTTTGGTTGGACAAGAGACCCAGTACCTC. Protein sequence: CASSLVGQETQYL.

This clonotype was found many times. In nucleotides, the CDR3 is TGCAGCGTAACGTGGACTAGGCTGGAGACCCAGTACTTC. It is translated as CSVTWTRLETQYF. V is TRBV29-1 and J is TRBJ2-5; the match to TRBD2 covers 7 bases. CDR1 and CDR2 from the germline V gene are SQVTM and ANQGSEA. This CDR3 spans 13 amino acids. Trimming took 6 bases from V and 5 from J; bases not matched to a gene: 9.

The chain is built from TRBV19 and TRBJ2-1; the match to TRBD2 covers 9 bases. Unmatched junction bases numbered 14, after V lost 3 bases and J lost 5 bases. Germline CDR1 LNHDA, CDR2 SQIVND (reference sequence). The CDR3 runs 18 residues. The CDR3 region has the DNA TGTGCCAGTAGTATTTTAGCGGGGGAATTGCTCCCACACAATGAGCAGTTCTTC. Protein sequence: CASSILAGELLPHNEQFF.